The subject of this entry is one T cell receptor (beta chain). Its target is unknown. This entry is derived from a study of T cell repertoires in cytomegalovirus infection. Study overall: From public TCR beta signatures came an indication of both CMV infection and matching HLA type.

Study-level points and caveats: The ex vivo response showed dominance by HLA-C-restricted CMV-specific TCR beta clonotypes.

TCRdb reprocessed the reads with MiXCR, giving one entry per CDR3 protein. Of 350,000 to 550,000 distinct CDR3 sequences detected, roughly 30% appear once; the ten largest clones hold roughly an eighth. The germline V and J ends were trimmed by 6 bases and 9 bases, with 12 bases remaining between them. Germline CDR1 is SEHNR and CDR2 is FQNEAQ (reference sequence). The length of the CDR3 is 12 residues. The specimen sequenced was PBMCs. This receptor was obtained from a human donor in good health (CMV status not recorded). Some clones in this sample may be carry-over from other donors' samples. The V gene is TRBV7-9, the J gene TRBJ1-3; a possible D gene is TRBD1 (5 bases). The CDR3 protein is CASRPQGSTIYF. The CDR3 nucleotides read TGTGCCAGCAGGCCCCAGGGCTCCACCATATATTTT.